One sample yielded the 32 T cell receptor beta chains listed below, sequenced in a study of beta chain features in type 1 diabetes. Sequencing targeted expressed TCRB transcripts, as all isolated RNA had been reverse transcribed. Libraries were prepared by immunoSEQ multiplex PCR; TCRdb keeps only in-frame clonotypes and omits some of them. The table shows under 800,000 clones, with around 16% occurring only once. The sample comprised naive CD4+ T cells from blood. The receptor set was obtained from a man between 18 and 35 years old in good health.

V gene TRBV11-1 combines with J gene TRBJ2-5, with 8 bases identical to TRBD1. The CDR3 runs 15 residues. CDR1 is SGHAT, CDR2 FQDESV, per germline (reference sequence). V lost 3 bases to trimming and J lost 1 base; unmatched junction nucleotides: 4. The CDR3 DNA is TGTGCCAGCAGCTTCGGACAGGGCCTCCAAGAGACCCAGTACTTC. Protein product: CASSFGQGLQETQYF. The variable domain in full, with the rest retrieved from reference TRBV11-1 and TRBJ2-5, is EAEVAQSPRYKITEKSQAVAFWCDPISGHATLYWYRQILGQGPELLVQFQDESVVDDSQLPKDRFSAERLKGVDSTLKIQPAELGDSAMYLCASSFGQGLQETQYFGPGTRLLVL.

For this clone: The same CDR3 can be traced to other DNA sequences in this sample. The V gene is TRBV9, the J gene TRBJ2-1, with 11 nucleotides matching TRBD2. V shed 4 bases and J 1 base; nucleotides not matched to a gene: 4. The CDR3 spans 16 residues. Germline CDR1 and CDR2: SGDLS and YYNGEE. CDR3: CASSPLAGGSYNEQFF. The CDR3 region has the DNA TGTGCCAGCAGCCCCCTAGCGGGGGGTTCCTACAATGAGCAGTTCTTC.

V is TRBV7-6 and J is TRBJ2-5; D remains unclear. V shed 5 bases and J shed 0 bases, with 7 bases lying between them. The CDR3 length is 13 residues. From germline, CDR1 is SGHVS and CDR2 FNYEAQ. Written as DNA, the CDR3 is TGTGCCAGCAGCCCGCCTTACCAAGAGACCCAGTACTTC. Protein sequence: CASSPPYQETQYF.

The rearrangement joins TRBV11-2 to TRBJ2-5, with unresolved D. The CDR3 runs 12 residues. The V gene's germline CDR1 is SGHAT and CDR2 FQNNGV. Between the trimmed V and J ends, which lost 2 bases and 6 bases, there was a span of 7 bases. The CDR3 coding sequence is TGTGCCAGCAGCTTAAATGCGCAGACCCAGTACTTC. Its translation is CASSLNAQTQYF. Looking up the rest from reference TRBV11-2 and TRBJ2-5 gives the full variable domain: EAGVAQSPRYKIIEKRQSVAFWCNPISGHATLYWYQQILGQGPKLLIQFQNNGVVDDSQLPKDRFSAERLKGVDSTLKIQPAKLEDSAVYLCASSLNAQTQYFGPGTRLLVL.

There are a few counts of this clone. The V and J genes are TRBV9 and TRBJ2-3; D is uncertain. Trimming took off 2 bases at V and 2 bases at J, with 12 bases between the two ends. The CDR3 is made up of 15 amino acids. CDR1 and CDR2 from the germline V gene are SGDLS and YYNGEE. This chain's CDR3 is CASSVSLLHTDTQYF. The CDR3, as DNA: TGTGCCAGCAGCGTCTCGCTACTTCACACAGATACGCAGTATTTT. Based on the CDR3 plus reference TRBV9 and TRBJ2-3, the full variable domain is DSGVTQTPKHLITATGQRVTLRCSPRSGDLSVYWYQQSLDQGLQFLIQYYNGEERAKGNILERFSAQQFPDLHSELNLSSLELGDSALYFCASSVSLLHTDTQYFGPGTRLTVL.

Regarding this clone: Different DNA sequences within this sample yield the same CDR3. V and J are TRBV5-4 and TRBJ2-1, with TRBD2 identical over 10 bases. Per the germline V gene, CDR1 is SGHNT and CDR2 is YYREEE (reference sequence). The J segment lost 7 bases and the V segment lost 0 bases, leaving 4 bases of the junction unmatched. CDR3 size: 15 residues. CDR3 sequence reads: CASSLGLAGANEQFF. Here the CDR3 DNA reads TGTGCCAGCAGCTTGGGGCTAGCGGGGGCGAATGAGCAGTTCTTC. The variable domain in full, completed from reference TRBV5-4 and TRBJ2-1, reads ETGVTQSPTHLIKTRGQQVTLRCSSQSGHNTVSWYQQALGQGPQFIFQYYREEENGRGNFPPRFSGLQFPNYSSELNVNALELDDSALYLCASSLGLAGANEQFFGPGTRLTVL.

This sequence joins TRBV14 and TRBJ2-5, with 7 positions matching TRBD2. The CDR3 covers 13 residues. Germline CDR1 SGHDN, CDR2 FVKESK. V trimming: 4 bases; J trimming: 5 bases; junction bases outside the gene matches: 4. The CDR3 sequence: CASSLRLAETQYF. In DNA form, the CDR3 reads TGTGCCAGCAGCCTTAGACTAGCCGAGACCCAGTACTTC.

The chain has TRBV5-5 and TRBJ1-2; no firm D call. CDR3 length: 12 residues. V was shortened by 4 bases and J by 5 bases, with 9 bases between the two germline ends. CDR1 and CDR2 from the germline V gene are SGHKS and YYEKEE (reference sequence). In DNA form, the CDR3 reads TGTGCCAGCAGCCTCCGGGCTTATGGCTACACCTTC. It encodes CASSLRAYGYTF.

A remark on this clone: Germline is not matched at one junction end, which may reflect a read error. The gene calls are TRBV5-6 and TRBJ2-2; D is uncertain. This CDR3 contains 16 residues. Germline assignment: CDR1 SGHDT and CDR2 YYEEEE. The CDR3 region has the DNA TGTGCCGGCAGCCCCGGCTGGGTTACGAACACCGGGGAGCTGTTTTTT. Its translation: CAGSPGWVTNTGELFF.

V usage is TRBV15 and J usage is TRBJ1-3; TRBD1 might be the D (5 bases). Trimming removed 3 bases from V and 0 bases from J, with 9 bases in between. The CDR3 has 15 amino acids. The germline V gene encodes CDR1 LNHNV and CDR2 YYDKDF (reference sequence). The CDR3 coding sequence is TGTGCCACCAGCAGGACAGTGAGCTCTGGAAACACCATATATTTT. It translates to CATSRTVSSGNTIYF.

This clone was detected only once. The chain recombines TRBV6-5 with TRBJ1-5; D is uncertain. CDR1 is MNHEY and CDR2 is SVGAGI in the germline V gene. Deletions cut 9 bases from V and 3 bases from J, with 12 bases between. The CDR3 has 13 amino acids. CDR3 sequence: CASALGTNQPQHF. CDR3 nucleotide sequence: TGTGCCAGTGCGCTGGGTACCAATCAGCCCCAGCATTTT.

The gene calls are TRBV27 and TRBJ1-6, with a tentative D call TRBD1 (5 bases). The CDR3 totals 14 residues. Germline values: CDR1 MNHEY, CDR2 SMNVEV (reference sequence). Between the trimmed V and J ends, which lost 6 bases and 2 bases, there was a span of 8 bases. The CDR3 sequence is CASRTVAYNSPLHF. Here the CDR3 DNA reads TGTGCCAGCAGGACAGTAGCCTATAATTCACCCCTCCACTTT.

A few counts support this clone. V is TRBV10-3 and J is TRBJ1-2, with 7 bases that match TRBD1. In germline, CDR1 is ENHRY, CDR2 SYGVKD. The CDR3 is 12 residues long. Unmatched junction bases numbered 6, after V lost 8 bases and J lost 6 bases. The CDR3 nucleotides read TGTGCCATCTGGGAGGGGGCTCATGGCTACACCTTC. Its protein is CAIWEGAHGYTF.

This clone was detected only a few times. V gene TRBV27 combines with J gene TRBJ2-1, with D possibly called TRBD1 or TRBD2 (5 bases each). CDR1 and CDR2 from the germline V gene are MNHEY and SMNVEV (reference sequence). V lost 5 bases to trimming and J lost 9 bases, with 23 bases between them. The CDR3 covers 16 residues. CDR3 coding DNA: TGTGCCAGCAGTCCCGTGAACTGGGGCTCGGGGTTTGAGCAGTTCTTC. Protein sequence: CASSPVNWGSGFEQFF.

The chain uses TRBV5-1 and TRBJ2-7, with 8 bases aligning to TRBD2. Germline V lookup: CDR1 SGHRS, CDR2 YFSETQ. The CDR3 sequence is 14 residues long. V lost 5 bases, J lost 5 bases, and 9 bases stayed unmatched. CDR3 sequence (DNA): TGCGCCAGCAGAAGGGGTAGCGGGGTGGACGAGCAGTACTTC. Its translation: CASRRGSGVDEQYF.

The V call is TRBV5-1, the J call TRBJ2-7; the match to TRBD1 covers 8 bases. This CDR3 is built from 13 residues. J gave up 3 bases and V 3 bases, and 2 bases lay outside the gene matches. Germline lookup yields CDR1 SGHRS and CDR2 YFSETQ. CDR3 amino acids: CASSSDRVYEQYF. In DNA, the CDR3 is TGCGCCAGCAGCTCGGACAGGGTCTACGAGCAGTACTTC.

The table lists this clone with a few counts. This sequence joins TRBV7-2 and TRBJ2-5; a possible D gene is TRBD1 (7 bases). This CDR3 is 18 amino acids long. Germline CDR1 SGHTA, CDR2 FQGNSA. V was trimmed by 2 bases and J by 1 base, leaving 20 bases between them. The CDR3 region is CASSLIQRAGGSQETQYF. The CDR3, as DNA: TGTGCCAGCAGCTTAATCCAGAGGGCAGGGGGGTCCCAAGAGACCCAGTACTTC.

The chain has TRBV28 and TRBJ1-1, with a possible D match to TRBD1 (6 bases). The CDR3 runs to 14 residues. Germline-derived CDR1 and CDR2 are MDHEN and SYDVKM. Trimming pared 6 bases from V and 3 bases from J, leaving 14 bases between. CDR3 protein: CASSPPGADTEAFF. CDR3 sequence (DNA): TGTGCCAGCAGCCCCCCGGGGGCAGACACTGAAGCTTTCTTT.

This clone was observed a handful of times. This rearrangement joins TRBV4-3 to TRBJ2-2, with D hard to call. This CDR3 has 14 amino acids. Germline CDR1 reads LGHNA; CDR2 reads YSLEER. V was trimmed by 0 bases and J by 4 bases, leaving 6 bases between them. The CDR3 region is CASSQEAVTGELFF. DNA of the CDR3: TGCGCCAGCAGCCAAGAGGCGGTCACCGGGGAGCTGTTTTTT.

This chain joins TRBV7-9 and TRBJ2-3; 9 nucleotides match TRBD2. This CDR3 is built from 16 residues. V shed 3 bases and J 4 bases; nucleotides not matched to a gene: 8. Per the germline V gene, CDR1 is SEHNR and CDR2 is FQNEAQ (reference sequence). CDR3 residues: CASSFTGGGAPDTQYF. The CDR3, as DNA: TGTGCCAGCAGCTTTACAGGCGGGGGGGCCCCAGATACGCAGTATTTT.

There are many counts of this clone. This sequence joins TRBV14 and TRBJ2-1; 9 bases are shared with TRBD2. Germline V lookup: CDR1 SGHDN, CDR2 FVKESK. Unmatched junction bases numbered 16, after V lost 4 bases and J lost 6 bases. The CDR3 covers 18 residues. The CDR3 DNA reads TGTGCCAGCAGCCGAATTTCTTTCGGCGGGAGGGCCATCAATGAGCAGTTCTTC. It is translated as CASSRISFGGRAINEQFF.

The table lists this clone with a few counts. The rearrangement uses TRBV25-1 and TRBJ2-5; D is unclear. The CDR3 runs 14 residues. Trimming removed 1 base at V and 4 bases at J, with 10 bases between. CDR1 MGHDK and CDR2 SYGVNS come from the germline V gene. This CDR3 reads CASSEFERRETQYF. The CDR3 DNA reads TGTGCCAGCAGTGAATTCGAGAGAAGAGAGACCCAGTACTTC.

A note on this clone: The junction and the germline gene differ at one end; a read error may be behind it. The chain links TRBV6-5 to TRBJ1-1; D remains unclear. Germline V gene data show CDR1 as MNHEY and CDR2 as SVGAGI. The CDR3 extends over 13 amino acids. CDR3 region: CASSYSLEHRRLF. DNA of the CDR3: TGTGCCAGCAGTTACTCTTTGGAACACCGACGGCTCTTT.

The chain couples TRBV29-1 to TRBJ2-1; possibly TRBD1 for D (5 bases). This CDR3 region has 15 residues. The germline CDR1 and CDR2 sequences are SQVTM and ANQGSEA. The V and J ends lost 6 bases and 0 bases respectively, with 15 bases between them. CDR3 coding DNA: TGCAGCGTAGGGAAGGGGCCTAGCTCCTACAATGAGCAGTTCTTC. Its translation is CSVGKGPSSYNEQFF.

This clone has just a few counts. V usage is TRBV29-1 and J usage is TRBJ1-4, with D perhaps matching TRBD1 (6 bases). The CDR3 has 14 amino acids. V lost 7 bases to trimming and J lost 8 bases, with 20 bases between them. Germline CDR1 is SQVTM and CDR2 is ANQGSEA. CDR3 DNA sequence: TGCAGCGGGACTAAACAGGGTCAGGACGAAAAACTGTTTTTT. Its protein product is CSGTKQGQDEKLFF.

This clone was counted only a few times. This chain joins TRBV28 and TRBJ2-1; tentative D call: TRBD2 (6 bases). Per germline, CDR1 MDHEN and CDR2 SYDVKM. V shed 2 bases and J shed 7 bases, with 9 bases lying between them. The CDR3 is 13 amino acids. Written as DNA, the CDR3 is TGTGCCAGCAGTTTAGTGGAGGGGAATGAGCAGTTCTTC. It is translated as CASSLVEGNEQFF.

In this sample, this clone turned up a few times. This chain links TRBV6-5 with TRBJ2-5, with 10 bases matching TRBD1. V was clipped by 2 bases and J by 5 bases; unmatched bases: 2. The germline V gene encodes CDR1 MNHEY and CDR2 SVGAGI. CDR3 length: 14 residues. CDR3 nucleotide sequence: TGTGCCAGCAGTTACCCGGGACAGGGGGAGACCCAGTACTTC. This codes for CASSYPGQGETQYF.

This clone was seen a few times. The chain uses TRBV27 and TRBJ2-7; a possible D gene is TRBD1 (5 bases). The CDR3 runs to 15 residues. CDR1 MNHEY and CDR2 SMNVEV come from the germline V gene (reference sequence). V gave up 6 bases and J gave up 3 bases, with 18 bases separating them. CDR3 in amino acids: CASRNLQVPIYEQYF. In DNA form, the CDR3 reads TGTGCCAGCAGGAATCTACAGGTCCCCATCTACGAGCAGTACTTC.

This clone was detected a few times. The chain combines TRBV7-6 with TRBJ2-3; weak D call: TRBD2 (6 bases). Trimming pared 5 bases from V and 2 bases from J, leaving 14 bases between. The CDR3 loop spans 15 amino acids. Germline V gives CDR1 SGHVS, CDR2 FNYEAQ. The CDR3, as DNA: TGTGCCAGCAGCGCTCGAACGGGACTCACAGATACGCAGTATTTT. This sequence encodes CASSARTGLTDTQYF.

This chain joins TRBV4-2 and TRBJ2-3; D is uncertain. CDR3 length: 16 residues. Trimming cost V 0 bases and J 1 base, with 11 bases left between them. Germline V lookup: CDR1 LGHNA, CDR2 YNFKEQ. CDR3 in amino acids: CASSQEGSLGTDTQYF. CDR3 sequence (DNA): TGTGCCAGCAGCCAAGAGGGTAGCTTAGGCACAGATACGCAGTATTTT.

This sequence joins TRBV5-1 and TRBJ1-2; 9 bases fit TRBD1. CDR3 length: 11 amino acids. CDR1 and CDR2 (germline): SGHRS, YFSETQ. V lost 7 bases, J lost 14 bases, and 9 bases stayed unmatched. DNA of the CDR3: TGCGCCAGCGGAGGGACAGGGAAGAATACCTTC. It translates to CASGGTGKNTF.

The V and J genes are TRBV7-9 and TRBJ1-2, with D perhaps matching TRBD1 (5 bases). This CDR3 is 12 amino acids long. The germline CDR1 and CDR2 sequences are SEHNR and FQNEAQ (reference sequence). V lost 5 bases and J lost 8, with 12 bases in between. CDR3 in amino acids: CASSVKGSGYTF. CDR3 nucleotide sequence: TGTGCCAGCAGCGTAAAGGGGTCGGGCTACACCTTC.